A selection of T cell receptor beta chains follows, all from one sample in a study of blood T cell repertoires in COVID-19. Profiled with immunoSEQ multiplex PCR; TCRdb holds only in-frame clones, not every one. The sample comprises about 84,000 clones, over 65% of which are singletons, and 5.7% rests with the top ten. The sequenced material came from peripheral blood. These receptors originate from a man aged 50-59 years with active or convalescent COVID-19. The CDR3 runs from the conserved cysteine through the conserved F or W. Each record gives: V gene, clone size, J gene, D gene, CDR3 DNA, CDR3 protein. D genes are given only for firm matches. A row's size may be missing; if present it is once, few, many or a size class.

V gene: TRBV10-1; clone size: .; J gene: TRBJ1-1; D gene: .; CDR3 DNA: TGCGCCAGCAGTGACAGTACCTTAACTGAAGCTTTCTTT; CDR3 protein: CASSDSTLTEAFF
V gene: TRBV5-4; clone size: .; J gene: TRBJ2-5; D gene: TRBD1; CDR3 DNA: TGTGCCAGCAGTCCTACAGGGGACGAGACCCAGTACTTC; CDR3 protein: CASSPTGDETQYF
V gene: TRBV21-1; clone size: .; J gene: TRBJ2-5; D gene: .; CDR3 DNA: TGTGCCAGCAGCAAAACCCCCGGACAGGCCTTTAGGGAGACCCAGTACTTC; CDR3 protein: CASSKTPGQAFRETQYF
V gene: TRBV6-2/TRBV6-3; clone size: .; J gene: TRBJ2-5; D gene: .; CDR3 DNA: TGTGCCAGCAGTTACTCGAAACAGGGCTCGGAGACCCAGTACTTC; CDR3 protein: CASSYSKQGSETQYF
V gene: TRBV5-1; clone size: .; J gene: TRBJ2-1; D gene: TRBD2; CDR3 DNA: TGCGCCAGCAGCTCAATACTAGCGGGGGGCATAGATGAGCAGTTCTTC; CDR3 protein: CASSSILAGGIDEQFF
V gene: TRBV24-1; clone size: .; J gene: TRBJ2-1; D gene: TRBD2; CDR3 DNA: TGTGCCACCAGTGATGCCCCCTTGAGCGGGGGGGCAAGGAATGAGCAGTTCTTC; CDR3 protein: CATSDAPLSGGARNEQFF
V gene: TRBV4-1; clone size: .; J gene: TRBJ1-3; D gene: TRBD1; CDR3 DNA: TGCGCCAGCAGCCGAGTCACAGGGGTGAACTCTGGAAACACCATATATTTT; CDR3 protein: CASSRVTGVNSGNTIYF
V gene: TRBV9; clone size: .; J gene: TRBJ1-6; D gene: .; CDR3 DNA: TGTGCCAGCAGCCAGGGGATTAATTCACCCCTCCACTTT; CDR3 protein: CASSQGINSPLHF
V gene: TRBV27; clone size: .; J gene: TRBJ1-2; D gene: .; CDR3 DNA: TGTGCCAGCAGGGGGACAACCAGTGACTACACCTTC; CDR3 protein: CASRGTTSDYTF
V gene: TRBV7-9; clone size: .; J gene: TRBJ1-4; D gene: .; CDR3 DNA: TGTGCCAGCAGTTCGTATGAAAAACTGTTTTTT; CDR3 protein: CASSSYEKLFF
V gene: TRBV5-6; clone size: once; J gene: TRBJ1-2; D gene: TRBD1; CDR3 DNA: TGTGCCAGCAGCCATGGACAGGGGGCGCATCACTATGGCTACACCTTC; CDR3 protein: CASSHGQGAHHYGYTF
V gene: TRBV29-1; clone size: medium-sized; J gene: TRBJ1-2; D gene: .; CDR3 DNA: TGCAGCGTTGGACAGTCTATGTTGGGCTACACCTTC; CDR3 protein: CSVGQSMLGYTF
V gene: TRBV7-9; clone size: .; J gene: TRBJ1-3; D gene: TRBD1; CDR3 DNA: TGTGCCAGCAAGGCAGGGGGCTCTGGAAACACCATATATTTT; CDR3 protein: CASKAGGSGNTIYF
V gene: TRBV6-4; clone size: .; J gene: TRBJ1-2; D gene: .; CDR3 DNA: TGTGCCATCCTTCTTTCGGGTGGCTACACCTTC; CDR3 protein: CAILLSGGYTF
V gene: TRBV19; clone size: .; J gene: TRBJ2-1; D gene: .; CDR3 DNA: TGTGCCAGTAGTATGGTCTCGAGCTCCTACAATGAGCAGTTCTTC; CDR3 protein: CASSMVSSSYNEQFF
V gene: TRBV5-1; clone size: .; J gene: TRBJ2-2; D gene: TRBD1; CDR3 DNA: TGCGCCAGCAGCCCGGGACAGGGTGGCACCGGGGAGCTGTTTTTT; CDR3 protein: CASSPGQGGTGELFF
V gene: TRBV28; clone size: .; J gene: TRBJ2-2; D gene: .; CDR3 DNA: TGTGCCAGCAGTTTATCGGAGGGTCTCGGAACCGGGGAGCTGTTTTTT; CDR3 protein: CASSLSEGLGTGELFF
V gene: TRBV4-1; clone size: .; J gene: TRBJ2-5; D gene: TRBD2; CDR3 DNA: TGCGCCAGCAGCCATTCTTGGACTAGCGGGGGGCGGTACCAAGAGACCCAGTACTTC; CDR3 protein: CASSHSWTSGGRYQETQYF
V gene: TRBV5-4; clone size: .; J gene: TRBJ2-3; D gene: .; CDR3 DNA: TGTGCCAGCAGCTTGCGGACAGATACGCAGTATTTT; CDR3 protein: CASSLRTDTQYF
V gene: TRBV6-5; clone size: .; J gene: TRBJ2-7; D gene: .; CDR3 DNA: TGTGCCAGCAGTTACTCGCAGGGGCCCATAGGCTACGAGCAGTACTTC; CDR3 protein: CASSYSQGPIGYEQYF
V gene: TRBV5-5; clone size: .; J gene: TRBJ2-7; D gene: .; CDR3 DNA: TGTGCCAGCACCCCGGAGGGCGGCCGAGGCGAGCAGTACTTC; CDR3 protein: CASTPEGGRGEQYF
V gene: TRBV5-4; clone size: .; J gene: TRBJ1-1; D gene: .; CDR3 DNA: TGTGCCAGCAGTTTGCTGGGCGCTGAAGCTTTCTTT; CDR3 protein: CASSLLGAEAFF
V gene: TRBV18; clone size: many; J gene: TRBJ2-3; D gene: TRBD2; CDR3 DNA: TGTGCCAGCTCACCCCCGGGTGGCGGGGGAACAGATACGCAGTATTTT; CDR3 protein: CASSPPGGGGTDTQYF
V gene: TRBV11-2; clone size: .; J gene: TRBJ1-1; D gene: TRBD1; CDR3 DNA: TGTGCCAGCAGCTCCTGGTCGACAGGGGAAACGAACACTGAAGCTTTCTTT; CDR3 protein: CASSSWSTGETNTEAFF
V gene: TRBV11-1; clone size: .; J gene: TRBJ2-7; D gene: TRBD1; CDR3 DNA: TGTGCCAGCAGCCACGCCGAGACAGGGGGCTACGAGCAGTACTTC; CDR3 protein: CASSHAETGGYEQYF
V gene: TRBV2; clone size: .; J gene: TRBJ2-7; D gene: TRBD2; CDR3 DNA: TGTGCCAGCAGTGCTCGGGGGGAAGCACCCTACGAGCAGTACTTC; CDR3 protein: CASSARGEAPYEQYF
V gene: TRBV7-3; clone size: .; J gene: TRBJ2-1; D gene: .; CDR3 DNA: TGTGCCAGCGGCCTCGGGGGATCCCCTAATGAGCAGTTCTTC; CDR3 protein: CASGLGGSPNEQFF
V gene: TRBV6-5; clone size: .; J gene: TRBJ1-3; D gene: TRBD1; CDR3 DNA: TGTGCCAGCAGGCCCCGAACAGGGGCGTTGAACACCATATATTTT; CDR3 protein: CASRPRTGALNTIYF
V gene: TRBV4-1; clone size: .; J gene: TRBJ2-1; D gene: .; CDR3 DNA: TGCGCCAGCAGCCAACCCGGGATCAACAAAGGGGAGCAGTTCTTC; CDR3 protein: CASSQPGINKGEQFF
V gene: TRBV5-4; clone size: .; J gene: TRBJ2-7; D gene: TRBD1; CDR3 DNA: TGTGCCAGCAGCAAGGACAGGGTTGCTTCCTACGAGCAGTACTTC; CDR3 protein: CASSKDRVASYEQYF
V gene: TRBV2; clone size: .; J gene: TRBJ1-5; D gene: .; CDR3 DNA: TGTGCCAGCTGGGGGGATCAGCCCCAGCATTTT; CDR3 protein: CASWGDQPQHF
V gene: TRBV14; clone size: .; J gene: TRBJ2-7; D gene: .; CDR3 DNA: TGTGCCAGCAGCCCGGTGGGGACAAGATACTACGAGCAGTACTTC; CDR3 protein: CASSPVGTRYYEQYF
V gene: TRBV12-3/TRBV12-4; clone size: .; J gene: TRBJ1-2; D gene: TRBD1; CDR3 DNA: TGTGCCAGCAGTAAGGGACAGTGGGTTGGCTACACCTTC; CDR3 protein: CASSKGQWVGYTF
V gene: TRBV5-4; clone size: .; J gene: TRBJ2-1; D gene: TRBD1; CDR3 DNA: TGTGCCAGCAGCTTTCGACAGGGCGTCTACAATGAGCAGTTCTTC; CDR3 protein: CASSFRQGVYNEQFF
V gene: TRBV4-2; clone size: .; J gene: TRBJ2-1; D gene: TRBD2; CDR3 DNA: TGTGCCAGCAGCCAAGATCGGCGGGGGGCCCACAATGAGCAGTTCTTC; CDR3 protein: CASSQDRRGAHNEQFF
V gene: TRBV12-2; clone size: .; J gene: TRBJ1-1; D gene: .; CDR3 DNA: TGTGCAAGTCGCCCCGGGACAGTGAACACTGAAGCTTTCTTT; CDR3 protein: CASRPGTVNTEAFF
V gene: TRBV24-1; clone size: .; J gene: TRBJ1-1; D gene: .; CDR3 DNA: TGTGCCACCAGTGGTACAGGGCAGGAAGCTTTCTTT; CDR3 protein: CATSGTGQEAFF
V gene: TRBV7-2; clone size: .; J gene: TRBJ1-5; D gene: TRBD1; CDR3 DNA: TGTGCCAGCAGCCCCTGGGGACAGGATCAGCCCCAGCATTTT; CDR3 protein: CASSPWGQDQPQHF
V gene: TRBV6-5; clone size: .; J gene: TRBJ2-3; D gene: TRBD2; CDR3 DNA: TGTGCCACCATTCGGGGGGGCCCGACAGATACGCAGTATTTT; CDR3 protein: CATIRGGPTDTQYF
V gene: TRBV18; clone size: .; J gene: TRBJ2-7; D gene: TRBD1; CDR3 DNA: TGTGCCAGCTCACCAGACAGGGGAGGCTACGAGCAGTACTTC; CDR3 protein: CASSPDRGGYEQYF